The rows below give T cell receptor beta chains drawn from one sample of a study of identical twins. Each CDR3 protein gets one entry after TCRdb re-called the 5' RACE reads with MiXCR. The data contain some 500,000 distinct CDR3 sequences, 14% of them seen just once; the ten biggest clones take up 0.95% to 1%. Another study also made use of these data, one on yellow fever vaccine responses in identical twins.

Source material: CD4+ T cells sorted from blood. These receptors all stem from a woman aged 18-29 years in good health. Each CDR3 is given with its conserved first and last residue. The order of the fields is CDR3 length, V gene, D gene, J gene, clone size, CDR3 protein, CDR3 DNA. A D gene is named only where the DNA matches it firmly. Clone size is not always given. Where it is, it says once, few, many or a class for expanded clones.

cdr3_length: 16; v_call: TRBV6-2/TRBV6-3; d_call: TRBD1; j_call: TRBJ2-2; clone_size: many; cdr3_aa: CASSSRGTGNTGELFF; cdr3_nt: TGTGCCAGCAGTTCCCGAGGGACAGGGAACACCGGGGAGCTGTTTTTT
cdr3_length: 17; v_call: TRBV20-1; d_call: .; j_call: TRBJ2-1; clone_size: .; cdr3_aa: CSARDIWNRNSYNEQFF; cdr3_nt: TGCAGTGCTAGAGATATTTGGAATCGGAACTCCTACAATGAGCAGTTCTTC
cdr3_length: 13; v_call: TRBV15; d_call: .; j_call: TRBJ2-3; clone_size: .; cdr3_aa: CATSSPGTDTQYF; cdr3_nt: TGTGCCACCAGCAGTCCAGGGACAGATACGCAGTATTTT
cdr3_length: 15; v_call: TRBV3-1; d_call: TRBD2; j_call: TRBJ2-3; clone_size: .; cdr3_aa: CASSGGGCPTDTQYF; cdr3_nt: TGTGCCAGCAGCGGCGGGGGATGCCCCACAGATACGCAGTATTTT
cdr3_length: 13; v_call: TRBV20-1; d_call: TRBD2; j_call: TRBJ2-7; clone_size: few; cdr3_aa: CSAGGTSGYEQYF; cdr3_nt: TGCAGTGCCGGAGGGACTAGCGGATACGAGCAGTACTTC
cdr3_length: 13; v_call: TRBV29-1; d_call: .; j_call: TRBJ2-1; clone_size: .; cdr3_aa: CSAHGVGLNEQFF; cdr3_nt: TGCAGCGCCCATGGTGTAGGCCTCAATGAGCAGTTCTTC
cdr3_length: 14; v_call: TRBV29-1; d_call: TRBD1; j_call: TRBJ2-3; clone_size: many; cdr3_aa: CSVGAGQGGNTQYF; cdr3_nt: TGCAGCGTCGGGGCAGGACAGGGAGGCAATACGCAGTATTTT
cdr3_length: 13; v_call: TRBV2; d_call: .; j_call: TRBJ1-5; clone_size: few; cdr3_aa: CASSDTGQGPQHF; cdr3_nt: TGTGCCAGCAGTGATACAGGCCAAGGGCCCCAGCATTTT
cdr3_length: 14; v_call: TRBV18; d_call: .; j_call: TRBJ1-4; clone_size: .; cdr3_aa: CASSPWETNEKLFF; cdr3_nt: TGTGCCAGCTCACCATGGGAGACTAATGAAAAACTGTTTTTT
cdr3_length: 16; v_call: TRBV27; d_call: TRBD2; j_call: TRBJ2-1; clone_size: many; cdr3_aa: CASSPLTSGRGNEQFF; cdr3_nt: TGTGCCAGCAGTCCACTGACTAGCGGGAGAGGCAATGAGCAGTTCTTC
cdr3_length: 15; v_call: TRBV5-1; d_call: .; j_call: TRBJ2-3; clone_size: .; cdr3_aa: CASSLVALSTDTQYF; cdr3_nt: TGCGCCAGCAGCTTGGTTGCGCTTAGCACAGATACGCAGTATTTT
cdr3_length: 15; v_call: TRBV5-1; d_call: TRBD1; j_call: TRBJ2-7; clone_size: few; cdr3_aa: CASSLRTGSSSEQYF; cdr3_nt: TGCGCCAGCAGCCTGCGGACAGGGTCGTCGTCTGAGCAGTACTTC
cdr3_length: 16; v_call: TRBV6-5; d_call: .; j_call: TRBJ2-1; clone_size: .; cdr3_aa: CASSYSSPRAGDEQFF; cdr3_nt: TGTGCCAGCAGTTACTCGTCGCCCCGGGCCGGGGATGAGCAGTTCTTC
cdr3_length: 14; v_call: TRBV6-5; d_call: TRBD2; j_call: TRBJ2-2; clone_size: few; cdr3_aa: CASSSSGSTRELFF; cdr3_nt: TGTGCCAGCAGTTCTAGCGGGAGTACTCGGGAGCTGTTTTTT
cdr3_length: 14; v_call: TRBV2; d_call: TRBD1; j_call: TRBJ2-7; clone_size: many; cdr3_aa: CASSEEQGAYEQYF; cdr3_nt: TGTGCCAGCAGTGAAGAGCAGGGGGCTTACGAGCAGTACTTC
cdr3_length: 14; v_call: TRBV20-1; d_call: TRBD2; j_call: TRBJ2-3; clone_size: .; cdr3_aa: CSAETSGGTDTQYF; cdr3_nt: TGCAGTGCTGAGACTAGCGGGGGCACAGATACGCAGTATTTT
cdr3_length: 16; v_call: TRBV6-5; d_call: .; j_call: TRBJ2-1; clone_size: .; cdr3_aa: CASSYTKGGPHNEQFF; cdr3_nt: TGTGCCAGCAGTTACACGAAAGGAGGGCCTCACAATGAGCAGTTCTTC
cdr3_length: 16; v_call: TRBV20-1; d_call: TRBD2; j_call: TRBJ2-5; clone_size: .; cdr3_aa: CSATRTSGGLKETQYF; cdr3_nt: TGCAGTGCTACCCGGACTAGCGGGGGCCTAAAAGAGACCCAGTACTTC
cdr3_length: 14; v_call: TRBV30; d_call: .; j_call: TRBJ2-1; clone_size: .; cdr3_aa: CAWSGGRTYNEQFF; cdr3_nt: TGTGCCTGGAGTGGCGGCAGAACGTACAATGAGCAGTTCTTC
cdr3_length: 15; v_call: TRBV15; d_call: TRBD1; j_call: TRBJ1-1; clone_size: .; cdr3_aa: CATSRLPDRGSEAFF; cdr3_nt: TGTGCCACCAGCAGACTCCCCGACAGGGGATCTGAAGCTTTCTTT
cdr3_length: 15; v_call: TRBV7-2; d_call: TRBD1; j_call: TRBJ1-6; clone_size: .; cdr3_aa: CASSFGDRMNSPLHF; cdr3_nt: TGTGCCAGCAGCTTCGGGGACAGGATGAATTCACCCCTCCACTTT
cdr3_length: 15; v_call: TRBV28; d_call: .; j_call: TRBJ2-6; clone_size: few; cdr3_aa: CASSSLGSGANVLTF; cdr3_nt: TGTGCCAGCAGTTCCCTAGGGTCCGGGGCCAACGTCCTGACTTTC
cdr3_length: 15; v_call: TRBV7-7; d_call: TRBD2; j_call: TRBJ2-1; clone_size: .; cdr3_aa: CASSPSGRPYNEQFF; cdr3_nt: TGTGCTAGCAGCCCAAGCGGGAGACCCTACAATGAGCAGTTCTTC
cdr3_length: 13; v_call: TRBV3-1; d_call: TRBD2; j_call: TRBJ2-1; clone_size: .; cdr3_aa: CASHGSGAIEQFF; cdr3_nt: TGTGCCAGCCACGGGAGCGGGGCTATCGAGCAGTTCTTC
cdr3_length: 15; v_call: TRBV28; d_call: TRBD2; j_call: TRBJ2-3; clone_size: .; cdr3_aa: CASSFTSGGSDTQYF; cdr3_nt: TGTGCCAGCAGCTTTACTAGCGGGGGGAGTGATACGCAGTATTTT
cdr3_length: 14; v_call: TRBV10-3; d_call: .; j_call: TRBJ1-2; clone_size: few; cdr3_aa: CAISEAGEDYGYTF; cdr3_nt: TGTGCCATCAGTGAGGCAGGGGAGGACTATGGCTACACCTTC
cdr3_length: 14; v_call: TRBV12-3/TRBV12-4; d_call: .; j_call: TRBJ2-2; clone_size: few; cdr3_aa: CASSFDSASGELFF; cdr3_nt: TGTGCCAGCAGTTTCGACAGTGCCTCCGGGGAGCTGTTTTTT
cdr3_length: 12; v_call: TRBV24-1; d_call: .; j_call: TRBJ2-1; clone_size: .; cdr3_aa: CATSDSGTEQFF; cdr3_nt: TGTGCCACCAGTGATTCCGGGACAGAGCAGTTCTTC
cdr3_length: 15; v_call: TRBV6-2/TRBV6-3; d_call: TRBD1; j_call: TRBJ2-5; clone_size: few; cdr3_aa: CASVSLGQGSRTQYF; cdr3_nt: TGTGCCAGCGTATCGCTGGGACAGGGCAGCAGGACCCAGTACTTC
cdr3_length: 13; v_call: TRBV19; d_call: TRBD1; j_call: TRBJ2-5; clone_size: .; cdr3_aa: CASTPDRGQIQYF; cdr3_nt: TGTGCCAGTACCCCGGACAGGGGGCAGATCCAGTACTTC
cdr3_length: 16; v_call: TRBV7-8; d_call: .; j_call: TRBJ2-5; clone_size: few; cdr3_aa: CASNTGKVAGQETQYF; cdr3_nt: TGTGCCAGCAATACGGGGAAAGTGGCAGGACAAGAGACCCAGTACTTC
cdr3_length: 15; v_call: TRBV20-1; d_call: TRBD2; j_call: TRBJ2-1; clone_size: .; cdr3_aa: CSATPSGGSYNEQFF; cdr3_nt: TGCAGTGCTACCCCTAGCGGGGGGTCCTACAATGAGCAGTTCTTC
cdr3_length: 17; v_call: TRBV5-6; d_call: TRBD1; j_call: TRBJ2-1; clone_size: .; cdr3_aa: CASSQTPTGSPYNEQFF; cdr3_nt: TGTGCCAGCAGCCAAACCCCGACAGGGTCCCCGTACAATGAGCAGTTCTTC
cdr3_length: 13; v_call: TRBV20-1; d_call: .; j_call: TRBJ2-3; clone_size: .; cdr3_aa: CSAKGSSTDTQYF; cdr3_nt: TGCAGTGCAAAGGGGAGCAGCACAGATACGCAGTATTTT
cdr3_length: 12; v_call: TRBV10-3; d_call: .; j_call: TRBJ2-3; clone_size: few; cdr3_aa: CAISERGDTQYF; cdr3_nt: TGTGCCATCAGTGAGCGAGGGGATACGCAGTATTTT
cdr3_length: 16; v_call: TRBV6-2/TRBV6-3; d_call: TRBD2; j_call: TRBJ2-3; clone_size: .; cdr3_aa: CASSKQRELSTDTQYF; cdr3_nt: TGTGCCAGCAGTAAACAGCGGGAGCTTAGCACAGATACGCAGTATTTT